The rows below give T cell receptor beta chains drawn from one sample of a study of blood T cell repertoires in COVID-19. TCRdb's table, derived via immunoSEQ multiplex PCR, lists solely in-frame clones and lacks some. The sample has over 200,000 clones; about 91% are singletons. The sample was PBMCs or T cells enriched from blood (not recorded which). The receptors originated from a human donor in a cohort exposed to, infected with or recovered from COVID-19 (not recorded which). The donor label of this sample is uncertain. CDR3s include the opening cysteine and the closing phenylalanine or tryptophan. A D gene is named only where the DNA matches it firmly. Clone size is given for some rows only: seen once, a few or many times, or a class if the clone is expanded.

J gene | D gene | V gene | clone size | CDR3 DNA | CDR3 protein
TRBJ1-2 | - | TRBV30 | - | TGTGCCTGGAATGAGGCTAGCTATGGCTACACCTTC | CAWNEASYGYTF
TRBJ2-6 | TRBD2 | TRBV7-9 | - | TGTGCCAGCAGCTTAGCTGGACTAGCGGGGTCTGGGGCCAACGTCCTGACTTTC | CASSLAGLAGSGANVLTF
TRBJ2-1 | - | TRBV18 | - | TGTGCCAGCTCAACCATTCCCGTCGGCTCCTACAATGAGCAGTTCTTC | CASSTIPVGSYNEQFF
TRBJ2-7 | TRBD2 | TRBV27 | once | TGTGCCAGCAGTTTATCGCTAGCGGGGGGGTACTACGAGCAGTACTTC | CASSLSLAGGYYEQYF
TRBJ2-2 | TRBD2 | TRBV6-2/TRBV6-3 | - | TGTGCCAGCAGTCCCCCGAGCGGGGGAGCCGGGGAGCTGTTTTTT | CASSPPSGGAGELFF
TRBJ2-3 | - | TRBV27 | once | TGTGCCAGCAGTTTATCTAGCAGATCTAGCACAGATACGCAGTATTTT | CASSLSSRSSTDTQYF
TRBJ1-1 | - | TRBV5-4 | - | TGTGCCAGCAGCTTACAGGGGAACACTGAAGCTTTCTTT | CASSLQGNTEAFF
TRBJ1-5 | - | TRBV5-8 | few | TGTGCCAGCAGCTTGGAAAGGACTGTTAATCAGCCCCAGCATTTT | CASSLERTVNQPQHF
TRBJ2-7 | - | TRBV7-9 | - | TGTGCCAGCAGCTCTCGCTACGAGCAGTACTTC | CASSSRYEQYF
TRBJ2-1 | TRBD2 | TRBV3-1/TRBV3-2 | - | TGTGCCAGCCGCACTAGCGGTGACTTTGAGCAGTTCTTC | CASRTSGDFEQFF
TRBJ1-2 | - | TRBV14 | few | TGTGCCAGCAGCCAAGTCCGGGGGACGGGACGCTACACCTTC | CASSQVRGTGRYTF
TRBJ1-1 | TRBD1 | TRBV19 | - | TGTGCCAGTAGATTCGGGACAGGGAACACTGAAGCTTTCTTT | CASRFGTGNTEAFF
TRBJ2-2 | - | TRBV11-3 | - | TGTGCCAGCAGCTTAACACAGGCTGCCGGGGAGCTGTTTTTT | CASSLTQAAGELFF
TRBJ1-1 | - | TRBV6-5 | - | TGTGCCAGCACCTTGACTGAAGCTTTCTTT | CASTLTEAFF
TRBJ2-2 | TRBD2 | TRBV4-1 | - | TGCGCCAGCAGCCTAGGTAGCGGGGGGGCGTCCGGGGAGCTGTTTTTT | CASSLGSGGASGELFF
TRBJ1-1 | TRBD1 | TRBV4-1 | - | TGCGCCAGCAGCCAAGATCTAGAGGGGGCGGTCGGTTCGGCTTTCTTT | CASSQDLEGAVGSAFF
TRBJ1-1 | - | TRBV5-4 | - | TGTGCCAGCAGCTTGGGGGAGTCAGGGAACACTGAAGCTTTCTTT | CASSLGESGNTEAFF
TRBJ2-7 | - | TRBV5-1 | - | TGCGCCAGCAGCTTGGCACATTCCTACGAGCAGTACTTC | CASSLAHSYEQYF
TRBJ2-7 | TRBD2 | TRBV24-1 | many | TGTGCCACCAGTGGTAATAGCGGGGGGGCCGCGTACGAGCAGTACTTC | CATSGNSGGAAYEQYF
TRBJ2-2 | TRBD2 | TRBV30 | - | TGTGCCTGGAGTGAGGTTAGCGGGGGCCGAAACACCGGGGAGCTGTTTTTT | CAWSEVSGGRNTGELFF
TRBJ1-3 | - | TRBV5-4 | - | TGTGCCAGCAGCTCAAGGCAGGGTCCTTCAAGCTCTGGAAACACCATATATTTT | CASSSRQGPSSSGNTIYF
TRBJ2-3 | - | TRBV20-1 | - | TGCAGTGCTAGTCCAGGGGCGGGTTCGGATACGCAGTATTTT | CSASPGAGSDTQYF
TRBJ1-6 | TRBD1 | TRBV30 | once | TGTGCCTGGATTACGGGACAGGGGCACTCACCCCTCCACTTT | CAWITGQGHSPLHF
TRBJ2-2 | TRBD1 | TRBV11-1 | - | TGTGCCAGCAGCTGGACAGGGATCGGTCCGGCCGGGGAGCTGTTTTTT | CASSWTGIGPAGELFF
TRBJ2-7 | - | TRBV6-5 | - | TGTGCCAGCAGGAGGGGGGGATCCTCCTACGAGCAGTACTTC | CASRRGGSSYEQYF
TRBJ1-1 | TRBD1 | TRBV5-1 | - | TGCGCCAGCAGCGCAATCCGGGACAGAGGGGGAGAGACTGAAGCTTTCTTT | CASSAIRDRGGETEAFF
TRBJ1-4 | TRBD1 | TRBV28 | - | TGTGCCAGCAGCACGACAGGGGTGGGTGAAAAACTGTTTTTT | CASSTTGVGEKLFF
TRBJ2-7 | - | TRBV29-1 | - | TGCAGCGTTGTTCAACAGGGCTACGAGCAGTACTTC | CSVVQQGYEQYF
TRBJ1-4 | TRBD1 | TRBV7-9 | - | TGTGCCAGCAGCCCCGGCAAGACAGGGAATGAAAAACTGTTTTTT | CASSPGKTGNEKLFF
TRBJ1-6 | TRBD1 | TRBV9 | - | TGTGCCAGCAGCGTAGGACAGGGCAGCGATAATTCACCCCTCCACTTT | CASSVGQGSDNSPLHF
TRBJ1-1 | - | TRBV12-3/TRBV12-4 | - | TGTGCCAGCAGTTCCCAAAGCGCGCAAGCTTTCTTT | CASSSQSAQAFF
TRBJ2-3 | TRBD2 | TRBV6-6 | - | TGTGCCAGCAGTTATTCACTAGCGGGGTCCACAGATACGCAGTATTTT | CASSYSLAGSTDTQYF
TRBJ2-7 | - | TRBV5-6 | - | TGTGCCAGCAGCTTGGACATTTTTAGACTAGGGGACTACGAGCAGTACTTC | CASSLDIFRLGDYEQYF
TRBJ2-5 | TRBD2 | TRBV29-1 | - | TGCAGCGTTGATGGAGCGGGACAAGAGACCCAGTACTTC | CSVDGAGQETQYF
TRBJ2-7 | - | TRBV5-4 | once | TGTGCGCTAGCTACCCGCGGCTCCTACGAGCAGTACTTC | CALATRGSYEQYF
TRBJ2-3 | - | TRBV7-3 | - | TGTGCCAGCAGCTACCGGGGGAGAGAGGATACGCAGTATTTT | CASSYRGREDTQYF
TRBJ1-5 | - | TRBV19 | few | TGTGCCAGTAGTACGGGGGGTAGTGGGAGCAATCAGCCCCAGCATTTT | CASSTGGSGSNQPQHF
TRBJ2-6 | - | TRBV18 | - | TGTGCCAGCTCACCCGGAGTTGGGGGCGACGGGGCCAACGTCCTGACTTTC | CASSPGVGGDGANVLTF
TRBJ1-1 | - | TRBV12-3/TRBV12-4 | - | TGTGCCAGCAGCATTGCGGTGAACACTGAAGCTTTCTTT | CASSIAVNTEAFF
TRBJ1-2 | - | TRBV3-1/TRBV3-2 | few | TGTGCCAGCAGTCTCTCAGGTGGCTACACCTTC | CASSLSGGYTF
TRBJ1-2 | - | TRBV2 | once | TGTGCCAGCAGTACCACAGGGTTTTATGGCTACACCTTC | CASSTTGFYGYTF
TRBJ1-2 | - | TRBV25-1 | - | TGTGCCAGCAGTGAATATCGGTTGAACCACCCTTATGGCTACACCTTC | CASSEYRLNHPYGYTF
TRBJ1-2 | TRBD1 | TRBV6-5 | - | TGTGCCAGCAGAGTGGCCTTGGACAGGCGCGCCGGCTACACCTTC | CASRVALDRRAGYTF
TRBJ1-1 | - | TRBV24-1 | once | TGTGCCACCCCCGATTTGTGGCCTTTGACTGAAGCTTTCTTT | CATPDLWPLTEAFF
TRBJ2-5 | - | TRBV4-1 | once | TGCGCCAGCAGCGAAGCCCCAAGCGGGCAAGAGACCCAGTACTTC | CASSEAPSGQETQYF
TRBJ2-5 | - | TRBV6-5 | - | TGTGCCAGCAGTTTCAGGGCAGAGACCCAGTACTTC | CASSFRAETQYF
TRBJ1-2 | - | TRBV5-4 | - | TGTGCCAGCAGCTCCACCGCCCAGGGCGGCTATGGCTACACCTTC | CASSSTAQGGYGYTF
TRBJ1-2 | TRBD1 | TRBV11-2 | - | TGTGCCAGCAGCTTAGATCTGGCAGGGGGAATGGATGGCTACACCTTC | CASSLDLAGGMDGYTF
TRBJ1-2 | TRBD1 | TRBV6-2/TRBV6-3 | - | TGTGCCAGCAGGCCTACTGACAGGGTAGGAGGCTACACCTTC | CASRPTDRVGGYTF
TRBJ2-3 | TRBD1 | TRBV2 | - | TGTGCCAGCAGTGTAGCCAGGGGGCTGACAGATACGCAGTATTTT | CASSVARGLTDTQYF
TRBJ2-7 | TRBD1 | TRBV7-9 | - | TGTGCCAGCAGCCCCCGGGACAGGGGCGAGCAGTACTTC | CASSPRDRGEQYF
TRBJ2-3 | - | TRBV5-4 | - | TGTGCCAGCAGCCCCGGGACCAGGGGTGGCACAGATACGCAGTATTTT | CASSPGTRGGTDTQYF